This note documents a single TCR beta chain sequence. The antigen remains undetermined. The CDR3 runs to 16 residues. V was pared by 6 bases and J by 1 base, with 6 bases of the junction left unmatched. Germline loops: CDR1 ENHRY, CDR2 SYGVKD. This specimen comes from a study of T cell responses to AZD1222 COVID-19 vaccine. Clones were sequenced by immunoSEQ multiplex PCR, and TCRdb holds only the in-frame ones, with some missing. The sample records 150,000 to 160,000 clones, under 95% being singletons. Study-wide results and limits: Repertoires were obtained solely post-peak T cell response. Donors in the cohort were predominantly white British and more often female, and clonal diversity was possibly underestimated.

The J gene is TRBJ1-5, the V gene TRBV10-3, with 10 bases fitting TRBD1. The clonotype originates from an adult in good health. The material sequenced was peripheral blood, taken on day 0 of AZD1222 vaccination. CDR3 region: CAISDRDRGSNQPQHF. CDR3 in DNA: TGTGCCATCAGCGACCGGGACAGGGGAAGCAATCAGCCCCAGCATTTT.